The T cell receptor (beta chain) under discussion was sequenced for a study of blood T cells in healthy people across ages. V dropped 5 bases and J dropped 2 bases, with 9 bases sitting between them. The CDR3 is 13 residues long. The germline gives CDR1 KGHDR, CDR2 SFDVKD. Primed by a sample-barcoded 5' primer and a J-beta primer mix, a second PCR proceeded for about 6 to 11 cycles. Each CDR3 protein is one row after TCRdb ran MiXCR on the 5' RACE reads. The sample yields 1.5 million to 2 million distinct CDR3 sequences, about two fifths seen once. This clonotype was observed a few times. The source of this sequence is a human donor in good health. The sample taken for sequencing was blood. The chain employs TRBV24-1 and TRBJ2-7; D call uncertain. The CDR3 coding sequence is TGTGCCACCAGTGGGGTCAGAACCTACGAGCAGTACTTC. Amino acid sequence: CATSGVRTYEQYF.